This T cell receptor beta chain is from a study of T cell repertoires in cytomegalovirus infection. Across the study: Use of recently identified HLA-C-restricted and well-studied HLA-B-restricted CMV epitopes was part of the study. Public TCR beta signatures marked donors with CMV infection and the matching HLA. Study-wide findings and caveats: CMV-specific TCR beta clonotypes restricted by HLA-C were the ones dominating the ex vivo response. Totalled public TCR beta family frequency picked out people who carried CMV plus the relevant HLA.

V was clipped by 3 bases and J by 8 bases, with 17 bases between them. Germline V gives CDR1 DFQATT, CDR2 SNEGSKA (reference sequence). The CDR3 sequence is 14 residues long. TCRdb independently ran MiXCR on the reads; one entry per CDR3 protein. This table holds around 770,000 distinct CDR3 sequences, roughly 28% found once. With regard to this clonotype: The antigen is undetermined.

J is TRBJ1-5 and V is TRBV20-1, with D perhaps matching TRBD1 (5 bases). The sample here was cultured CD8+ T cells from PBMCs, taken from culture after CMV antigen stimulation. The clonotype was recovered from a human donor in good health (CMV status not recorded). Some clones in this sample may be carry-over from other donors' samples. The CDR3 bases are TGCAGTGCTAGTGAAGGCGACTGGGGGGAGCCCCAGCATTTT. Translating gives CSASEGDWGEPQHF.